The rows below give T cell receptor beta chains drawn from one sample of a study of CD8 T cell repertoires and HIV-1 epitope variants. Measured with immunoSEQ multiplex PCR; TCRdb has only the in-frame clones, and not every one. Seen here are roughly 6,000 clones, around 64% observed once, and the top ten hold around 43%. The antigens for these receptors are not known. The specimen was cultured CD8+ T cells derived from PBMCs. The receptors derive from a male donor with HIV. The CDR3 runs from the conserved cysteine through the conserved F or W. Fields, in order: V gene, clone size, D gene, J gene, CDR3 DNA, CDR3 protein. The D gene is left open where the match is weak. Rows may omit the clone size; those that give it use once, few, many or a size class.

TRBV10-1	-	-	TRBJ2-7	TGCGCCAGCCGGCTGAGTATCAGGGGATCGTACGAGCAGTACTTC	CASRLSIRGSYEQYF
TRBV10-3	few	-	TRBJ2-2	TGTGCCATCAGTGACGAGGTCCCTTCTGACACCGGGGAGCTGTTTTTT	CAISDEVPSDTGELFF
TRBV29-1	-	TRBD1	TRBJ1-2	TGCAGCGTTAGCGGAATGGACAGGGAAGGTGGGGTCGGTATTGACTATGGCTACACCTTC	CSVSGMDREGGVGIDYGYTF
TRBV28	-	-	TRBJ2-1	TGTGCCAGCAGTTTATCGGTTTATGAGCAGTTCTTC	CASSLSVYEQFF
TRBV9	-	TRBD2	TRBJ2-3	TGTGCCAGCAGCGTAGAGGGACTAGCGGGGTATACGCAGTATTTT	CASSVEGLAGYTQYF
TRBV18	-	-	TRBJ2-5	TGTGCCAGCTCACCACTTCGGTCGGAAGAGACCCAGTACTTC	CASSPLRSEETQYF
TRBV25-1	-	-	TRBJ2-2	TGTGCCAGCCATCTCACCGGGGAGCTGTTTTTT	CASHLTGELFF
TRBV28	-	-	TRBJ1-2	TGTGCCAGCAGTTTCAGGGCCAGCACAGGGTATGGCTACACCTTC	CASSFRASTGYGYTF
TRBV19	-	-	TRBJ1-1	TGTGCCAGTAGTTGGTTTGCGGAGGGGAACACTGAAGCTTTCTTT	CASSWFAEGNTEAFF
TRBV5-1	once	-	TRBJ2-4	TGCGCCAGCAGCTTCGACGCCGGCGCCAAAAACATTCAGTACTTC	CASSFDAGAKNIQYF
TRBV5-4	-	-	TRBJ2-3	TGTGCCAGCAGCTTGAGCGGGTGGGCAGATACGCAGTATTTT	CASSLSGWADTQYF
TRBV6-5	-	-	TRBJ1-1	TGTGCCAGCAGTTACTCGGAGGCGCGGAATGAAGCTTTCTTT	CASSYSEARNEAFF
TRBV7-9	-	-	TRBJ2-1	TGTGCCAGCAGCTTGGGGACAACGGAGCAGTTCTTC	CASSLGTTEQFF
TRBV10-3	-	-	TRBJ2-6	TGTGCCATCAGTGTTGGCCCAAAGGCTGGGGCCAACGTCCTGACTTTC	CAISVGPKAGANVLTF
TRBV9	-	TRBD1	TRBJ2-3	TGTGCCAGCAGCGTAGGGGACAGGAAGGCCCCGCAGTATTTT	CASSVGDRKAPQYF
TRBV7-9	-	TRBD1	TRBJ1-1	TGTGCCAGCAGCCTCAGACAGGGGTCCGTCAACACTGAAGCTTTCTTT	CASSLRQGSVNTEAFF
TRBV7-3	-	-	TRBJ2-1	TGTGCCAGCAGCTTAGATAGCTCCTACAATGAGCAGTTCTTC	CASSLDSSYNEQFF
TRBV4-1	-	-	TRBJ2-3	TGCGCCAGCAGCCAAGAGGGTCAGCGCACAGATACGCAGTATTTT	CASSQEGQRTDTQYF
TRBV6-5	-	TRBD1	TRBJ1-2	TGTGCCAGCAGTTATTCCGGGACAGGGGGCTATGGCTACACCTTC	CASSYSGTGGYGYTF
TRBV29-1	few	-	TRBJ1-2	TGCAGCGGCTTGACTACGGGGTATGGCTACACCTTC	CSGLTTGYGYTF
TRBV1	-	-	TRBJ2-6	TGCACCAGCAGCCAAGTTCAGCCTCCCTGCTCTGGGGCCAACGTCCTGACTTTC	CTSSQVQPPCSGANVLTF
TRBV27	-	TRBD1	TRBJ1-1	TGTGCCAGCTACACCAGGACAGGGGGCACTGAAGCTTTCTTT	CASYTRTGGTEAFF
TRBV29-1	-	-	TRBJ2-5	TGCAGCCTTGTTTCCCTGAATGAGGAGACCCAGTACTTC	CSLVSLNEETQYF
TRBV5-5	-	-	TRBJ2-5	TGTGCCAGCAGCTCCGCCGGGATAGATCAAGAGACCCAGTACTTC	CASSSAGIDQETQYF
TRBV4-3	-	-	TRBJ1-2	TGCGCCAGCAGCCAAAGGGTTAACTATGGCTACACCTTC	CASSQRVNYGYTF
TRBV7-2	-	TRBD2	TRBJ2-7	TGTGCCAGCAGCTTAGTGGGCGGGGGTGCCTACGAGCAGTACTTC	CASSLVGGGAYEQYF
TRBV7-6	few	-	TRBJ2-7	TGTGCCAGCAGCTTAGGGCAGGGCGGCTACGAGCAGTACTTC	CASSLGQGGYEQYF
TRBV2	-	TRBD2	TRBJ2-3	TGTGCCAGCCTCTATGGGACTAACACAGATACGCAGTATTTT	CASLYGTNTDTQYF
TRBV28	-	-	TRBJ2-1	TGTGCCAGCAGTTTGGAGGCGCAGTACAATGAGCAGTTCTTC	CASSLEAQYNEQFF
TRBV5-1	-	-	TRBJ2-2	TGCGCCAGCAGCTCGGCCCTCACCGGGGAGCTGTTTTTT	CASSSALTGELFF
TRBV9	-	-	TRBJ2-3	TGTGCCAGCAGCGTAGACCCCACAGATACGCAGTATTTT	CASSVDPTDTQYF
TRBV28	few	TRBD2	TRBJ2-7	TGTGCCAGCAGTCCCGGACTAGCGGGGAGCTCCTACGAGCAGTACTTC	CASSPGLAGSSYEQYF
TRBV13	-	TRBD2	TRBJ2-1	TGTGCCAGCAGCTCACTAGCGGGAGGGCCTGAGCGGTTCTTC	CASSSLAGGPERFF
TRBV2	-	-	TRBJ1-2	TGTGCCAGCAGTAACTATGGCTACACCTTC	CASSNYGYTF
TRBV28	-	TRBD1	TRBJ2-7	TGTGCCAGCAGTCTGTCAGGGGGTGACTACGAGCAGTACTTC	CASSLSGGDYEQYF
TRBV27	-	TRBD1	TRBJ1-6	TGTGCCAGCGGTTTATCCGGGACAGGGGTTTCACCCCTCCACTTT	CASGLSGTGVSPLHF
TRBV19	-	TRBD2	TRBJ2-5	TGTGCCAGTAGTAGCGGACTAGCGGGGGTGATGTACCAAGAGACCCAGTACTTC	CASSSGLAGVMYQETQYF
TRBV6-1	-	TRBD2	TRBJ2-2	TGTGCCAGCAGTGTCCTAGCGGGAGGAGTCACCGGGGAGCTGTTTTTT	CASSVLAGGVTGELFF
TRBV28	-	-	TRBJ2-7	TGTGCCAGCAGTGTCATAGGGACATCCTACGAGCAGTACTTC	CASSVIGTSYEQYF
TRBV7-8	-	-	TRBJ1-1	TGTGCCAGCAGCTTAACACCCCTGGGGGAGGGAACTGAAGCTTTCTTT	CASSLTPLGEGTEAFF
TRBV7-9	-	-	TRBJ2-5	TGTGCCAGCAGCCCCATTTTTGATGGGGAGACCCAGTACTTC	CASSPIFDGETQYF
TRBV28	-	TRBD2	TRBJ2-1	TGTGCCAGCAAGCTAGCGGGAGAGGCCAATGAGCAGTTCTTC	CASKLAGEANEQFF
TRBV11-2	once	TRBD2	TRBJ2-1	TGTGCCAGCAGCTCGGGGACTAAACATTACAATGAGCAGTTCTTC	CASSSGTKHYNEQFF
TRBV4-3	-	-	TRBJ1-1	TGCGCCAGCAGCCAAGATAGTGACAGTAGGGGAGCAACTGAAGCTTTCTTT	CASSQDSDSRGATEAFF
TRBV28	-	-	TRBJ1-1	TGTGCCAGCAGCGGGGCGACCAGGGCCACTGAAGCTTTCTTT	CASSGATRATEAFF
TRBV5-4	-	TRBD2	TRBJ2-5	TGTGCCAGCAGCCTGAGACTAGCGGGAGAGACCCAGTACTTC	CASSLRLAGETQYF
TRBV28	-	-	TRBJ2-3	TGTGCCAGCAGGCTAGTAACTAGCACAGATACGCAGTATTTT	CASRLVTSTDTQYF
TRBV2	few	-	TRBJ1-5	TGTGCCAGCAGTGAGGGTGATAGCAATCAGCCCCAGCATTTT	CASSEGDSNQPQHF
TRBV4-2	-	TRBD2	TRBJ2-1	TGTGCCAGCAGCCAAGATGGGTCTAGCGGGGGTTCTTACAATGAGCAGTTCTTC	CASSQDGSSGGSYNEQFF
TRBV6-5	-	-	TRBJ1-2	TGTGCCAGCAGTTTACACGATCGGGATGGCTACACCTTC	CASSLHDRDGYTF
TRBV2	-	-	TRBJ1-5	TGTGCCAGCAGCCCGAACAGGTTACAACAGCCCCAGCATTTT	CASSPNRLQQPQHF
TRBV7-8	few	TRBD1	TRBJ2-2	TGTGCCAGCTCTATTTCCAGGACAGGGGTTAACACCGGGGAGCTGTTTTTT	CASSISRTGVNTGELFF
TRBV7-2	-	-	TRBJ1-1	TGTGCCAGCAGCTTGGGTAACCCTGAAGCTTTCTTT	CASSLGNPEAFF
TRBV19	-	-	TRBJ2-7	TGTGCCAGTAGTATGTCTCGGCCAGCAACTGTCTACGAGCAGTACTTC	CASSMSRPATVYEQYF